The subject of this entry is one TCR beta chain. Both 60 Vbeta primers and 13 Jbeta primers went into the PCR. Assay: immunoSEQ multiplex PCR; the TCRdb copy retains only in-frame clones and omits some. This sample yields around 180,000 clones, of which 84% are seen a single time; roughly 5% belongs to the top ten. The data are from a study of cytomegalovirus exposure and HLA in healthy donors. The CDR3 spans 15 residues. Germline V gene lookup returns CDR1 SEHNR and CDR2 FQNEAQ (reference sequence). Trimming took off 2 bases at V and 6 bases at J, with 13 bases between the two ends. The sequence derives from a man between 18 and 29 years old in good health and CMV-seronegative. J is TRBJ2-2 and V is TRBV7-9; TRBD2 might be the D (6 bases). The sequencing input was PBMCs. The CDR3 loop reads CASSLPGRGSGELFF. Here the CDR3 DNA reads TGTGCCAGCAGCTTACCAGGACGGGGGTCCGGGGAGCTGTTTTTT.